The 32 T cell receptor beta chains reported below all come from one sample, sequenced in a study of T cell responses to AZD1222 COVID-19 vaccine. Clones were read by immunoSEQ multiplex PCR, and TCRdb kept only the in-frame ones, dropping some. This table has over 140,000 clones, almost 95% appearing once. Here the sequenced sample was peripheral blood, taken 28 days after the second AZD1222 dose. The source is an adult who received the AZD1222 COVID-19 vaccine.

This chain links TRBV9 with TRBJ1-3, with D unclear. V gave up 4 bases and J gave up 2 bases, with 16 bases separating them. In germline, CDR1 is SGDLS, CDR2 YYNGEE. This CDR3 is 16 amino acids long. The CDR3 DNA sequence: TGTGCCAGCAGCCCCTGGGGAGGCAACACTGGAAACACCATATATTTT. Amino acids: CASSPWGGNTGNTIYF.

CDR3 coding DNA: TGTGCCAGCAGTTTATATGAGGGGGACAGGGGAGGACAGCCCCAGCATTTT. This codes for CASSLYEGDRGGQPQHF. The chain couples TRBV28 to TRBJ1-5; 10 positions agree with TRBD1. The germline V gene encodes CDR1 MDHEN and CDR2 SYDVKM. V trimming: 1 base; J trimming: 7 bases; junction bases outside the gene matches: 10. The length of the CDR3 is 17 residues.

The chain has TRBV14 and TRBJ2-6; no clear D gene. CDR1 and CDR2 (germline): SGHDN, FVKESK. This CDR3 has 14 amino acids. The V and J ends lost 4 bases and 1 base respectively, with 5 bases between them. The CDR3 sequence: CASSPLSGANVLTF. Here the CDR3 DNA reads TGTGCCAGCAGCCCCCTTTCTGGGGCCAACGTCCTGACTTTC.

The chain is built from TRBV6-2 or TRBV6-3 and TRBJ2-6; no definite D call. V lost 6 bases to trimming and J lost 1 base, with 10 bases between them. This CDR3 has 15 amino acids. Germline lookup yields CDR1 MNHEY and CDR2 SVGEGT. The DNA for the CDR3 is TGTGCCAGCAGCCCATCCCGTTCTGGGGCCAACGTCCTGACTTTC. This sequence encodes CASSPSRSGANVLTF.

The chain combines TRBV14 with TRBJ1-5; tentatively, D is TRBD1 (6 bases). Trimming took 1 base from V and 0 from J, leaving 22 bases between them. Looked up from germline, CDR1 is SGHDN and CDR2 is FVKESK. This CDR3 is 20 amino acids long. CDR3 nucleotides: TGTGCCAGCAGCCAAGGCTACCCTGGGGGCCCCCCATATAGCAATCAGCCCCAGCATTTT. Translated: CASSQGYPGGPPYSNQPQHF.

This rearrangement joins TRBV27 to TRBJ1-1, with D unclear. CDR1 and CDR2 (germline): MNHEY, SMNVEV (reference sequence). Trimming cost V 1 base and J 5 bases, with 11 bases left between them. The CDR3 is 14 residues long. CDR3 nucleotides: TGTGCCAGCAGTTTATGGGGTCTTGGGACTGAAGCTTTCTTT. It yields the protein CASSLWGLGTEAFF.

The V gene is TRBV7-2, the J gene TRBJ1-1; D not certain. This CDR3 has 14 residues. Trimming shortened V by 8 bases and J by 4 bases, and 17 bases separated the two germline ends. The germline CDR1 and CDR2 sequences are SGHTA and FQGNSA. CDR3 sequence reads: CASSSQRGITEAFF. The DNA of the CDR3 is TGTGCCAGCTCCTCCCAGAGAGGGATCACTGAAGCTTTCTTT.

This clone was seen once. The chain employs TRBV23-1 and TRBJ2-1; TRBD1 might be the D (6 bases). TRBV23-1 is an open reading frame whose function is uncertain. V lost 3 bases to trimming and J lost 7 bases, with 10 bases between them. The CDR3 is 13 residues long. CDR3: CASSQPGQNEQFF. The DNA for the CDR3 is TGCGCCAGCAGTCAGCCGGGACAAAATGAGCAGTTCTTC.

This chain links TRBV10-3 with TRBJ2-3, with D possibly TRBD1 on 6 matching bases. CDR3 length equals 14 residues. The V end lost 10 bases, the J end lost 2 bases, and 16 bases lay between the germline ends. In germline, CDR1 is ENHRY, CDR2 SYGVKD. The CDR3 reads CASNPDSDTDTQYF. CDR3 bases: TGTGCCAGTAATCCGGACAGCGACACAGATACGCAGTATTTT.

The chain couples TRBV27 to TRBJ1-2, with unresolved D. Germline V gives CDR1 MNHEY, CDR2 SMNVEV (reference sequence). V gave up 8 bases and J gave up 8 bases, with 21 bases separating them. The CDR3 totals 14 residues. The CDR3 DNA reads TGTGCCAGCCGCCGGAGGGCCGGCGAGGAAGGCTACACCTTC. It translates to CASRRRAGEEGYTF.

The V and J genes are TRBV28 and TRBJ1-4; the D is unclear. Germline CDR1 and CDR2: MDHEN and SYDVKM. CDR3 length equals 16 residues. The V and J ends lost 5 bases and 8 bases respectively, with 21 bases between them. Written as DNA, the CDR3 is TGTGCCAGCAGTCCCACGGACGGATCACTTGTCGAAAAACTGTTTTTT. It yields the protein CASSPTDGSLVEKLFF. Looking up the rest from reference TRBV28 and TRBJ1-4 gives the full variable domain: DVKVTQSSRYLVKRTGEKVFLECVQDMDHENMFWYRQDPGLGLRLIYFSYDVKMKEKGDIPEGYSVSREKKERFSLILESASTNQTSMYLCASSPTDGSLVEKLFFGSGTQLSVL.

J is TRBJ1-1 and V is TRBV7-9; TRBD1 matches 7 bases. CDR1 is SEHNR, CDR2 FQNEAQ, per germline (reference sequence). CDR3 length: 12 residues. Trimming removed 3 bases from V and 8 bases from J; junction bases left unmatched: 3. CDR3 nucleotide sequence: TGTGCCAGCAGCTTGGGGGACAGCGAAGCTTTCTTT. This sequence encodes CASSLGDSEAFF.

The genes are TRBV19 and TRBJ1-5, with 9 positions matching TRBD1. The CDR3 spans 12 residues. The germline V gene encodes CDR1 LNHDA and CDR2 SQIVND (reference sequence). V lost 9 bases to trimming and J lost 7 bases; unmatched junction nucleotides: 4. Here the CDR3 DNA reads TGTGCCAGCACTACAGGGGGCCAGCCCCAGCATTTT. Its translation is CASTTGGQPQHF.

V gene TRBV28 combines with J gene TRBJ1-5; the D is unclear. The V end lost 2 bases, the J end lost 2 bases, and 7 bases lay between the germline ends. The CDR3 runs to 14 residues. The germline V gene encodes CDR1 MDHEN and CDR2 SYDVKM. The CDR3 loop reads CASSLGYRNQPQHF. CDR3 sequence (DNA): TGTGCCAGCAGTTTAGGATACCGCAATCAGCCCCAGCATTTT.

The rearrangement links TRBV28 to TRBJ1-5; D is possibly TRBD1 (6 bases). V was shortened by 3 bases and J by 5 bases, with 23 bases between the two germline ends. Germline V gene sequence: CDR1 MDHEN, CDR2 SYDVKM. The CDR3 runs to 18 residues. The CDR3 sequence: CASSFALYKQGPHQPQHF. CDR3 in DNA: TGTGCCAGCAGTTTTGCCCTATACAAACAGGGCCCGCATCAGCCCCAGCATTTT.

The CDR3 loop reads CASSDSGYNEQFF. CDR3 coding DNA: TGCGCCAGCAGCGATAGCGGTTACAATGAGCAGTTCTTC. The rearrangement joins TRBV4-3 to TRBJ2-1, with D tentatively TRBD2 (6 bases). The V end lost 5 bases, the J end lost 4 bases, and 9 bases lay between the germline ends. This CDR3 spans 13 amino acids. The germline V gene has CDR1 LGHNA and CDR2 YSLEER.

The genes are TRBV19 and TRBJ1-1; 9 bases map to TRBD1. The trim removed 7 bases at V and 5 bases at J, leaving 11 bases unmatched. Germline CDR1 reads LNHDA; CDR2 reads SQIVND (reference sequence). The CDR3 spans 15 residues. DNA of the CDR3: TGTGCCAGTACTGCCCAGACAGGGGGACGGACTGAAGCTTTCTTT. This translates into CASTAQTGGRTEAFF.

This clone showed up just once. This rearrangement joins TRBV28 to TRBJ1-6, with 7 bases aligning to TRBD1. This CDR3 comprises 17 residues. CDR1 and CDR2 from the germline V gene are MDHEN and SYDVKM. Trimming at V came to 2 bases and at J to 2 bases, leaving 6 bases not matched to a gene. The CDR3 loop is CASSLVQGRTYNSPLHF. The CDR3 bases are TGTGCCAGCAGTTTAGTACAGGGGCGAACCTATAATTCACCCCTCCACTTT.

V usage is TRBV7-6 and J usage is TRBJ1-1; D ambiguous. The germline V and J ends were trimmed by 6 bases and 0 bases, with 8 bases remaining between them. The CDR3 covers 13 residues. Looked up from germline, CDR1 is SGHVS and CDR2 is FNYEAQ. This CDR3 is CASRRNMNTEAFF. CDR3 nucleotides: TGTGCCAGCAGAAGAAACATGAACACTGAAGCTTTCTTT.

The V and J genes are TRBV24-1 and TRBJ2-2; D is undetermined. V shed 4 bases and J shed 6 bases, with 8 bases lying between them. This CDR3 has 13 residues. Germline CDR1 and CDR2: KGHDR and SFDVKD. The CDR3 region is CATSEPAPGELFF. CDR3 coding DNA: TGTGCCACCAGTGAACCTGCCCCCGGGGAGCTGTTTTTT.

A remark on this clone: This specimen includes other DNA sequences encoding the same CDR3. The CDR3 DNA reads TGTGCCAGCAGCCCGGGGAACTATGGCTACACCTTC. This encodes CASSPGNYGYTF. J is TRBJ1-2 and V is TRBV27; D remains ambiguous. Germline assignment: CDR1 MNHEY and CDR2 SMNVEV (reference sequence). V gave up 6 bases and J gave up 2 bases, with 7 bases separating them. The CDR3 contains 12 residues.

This clone was seen only once. The junction shows a germline mismatch at one end, possibly a read error. V is TRBV18 and J is TRBJ1-6; D call uncertain. Germline V gives CDR1 KGHSH, CDR2 LQKENI. CDR3 length equals 14 residues. CDR3 in amino acids: CASAPAQENSPLHF. For the CDR3, the DNA is TGTGCCAGCGCACCCGCGCAGGAAAATTCACCCCTCCACTTT.

This chain connects TRBV19 to TRBJ1-6, with D possibly matching TRBD1 (5 bases). Trimming stripped 7 bases from V and 5 bases from J, with 12 bases between. The CDR3 extends over 14 amino acids. Germline V lookup: CDR1 LNHDA, CDR2 SQIVND (reference sequence). This CDR3 reads CASTRGTHNSPLHF. The CDR3 DNA sequence: TGTGCCAGTACCCGTGGGACCCATAATTCACCCCTCCACTTT.

J is TRBJ2-2 and V is TRBV19; tentatively, D is TRBD1 (5 bases). Germline assignment: CDR1 LNHDA and CDR2 SQIVND (reference sequence). Between the trimmed V and J ends, which lost 4 bases and 5 bases, there was a span of 11 bases. CDR3 length: 14 residues. In DNA, the CDR3 is TGTGCCAGTAGTAGGCAGGGTTGGACCGGGGAGCTGTTTTTT. As protein: CASSRQGWTGELFF.

V is TRBV5-1 and J is TRBJ2-1; 13 bases agree with TRBD2. This CDR3 contains 16 residues. The germline CDR1 and CDR2 sequences are SGHRS and YFSETQ. The V and J ends lost 2 bases and 7 bases, in that order; junction bases with no gene match: 6. CDR3 sequence (DNA): TGCGCCAGCAGCTTTACTAGCGGGAGGGCCTGGAATGAGCAGTTCTTC. Residues: CASSFTSGRAWNEQFF.

V and J are TRBV11-2 and TRBJ1-1; unclear D gene. Germline V CDR1 and CDR2: SGHAT, FQNNGV. Trimming took 9 bases from V and 6 from J, leaving 14 bases between them. CDR3 length: 12 residues. DNA for the CDR3: TGTGCCAGTACCTCGCCATGGGCTGAAGCTTTCTTT. Its protein product is CASTSPWAEAFF. Supplemented by reference TRBV11-2 and TRBJ1-1, the full variable domain reads EAGVAQSPRYKIIEKRQSVAFWCNPISGHATLYWYQQILGQGPKLLIQFQNNGVVDDSQLPKDRFSAERLKGVDSTLKIQPAKLEDSAVYLCASTSPWAEAFFGQGTRLTVV.

V usage is TRBV5-1 and J usage is TRBJ2-7, with 7 nucleotides matching TRBD2. The CDR3 has 17 residues. CDR1 and CDR2 (germline): SGHRS, YFSETQ. J was trimmed by 0 bases and V by 0 bases; bases with no gene match: 9. In DNA form, the CDR3 reads TGCGCCAGCAGCTTGGCGACCCTAGCGGACCACTCCTACGAGCAGTACTTC. This sequence encodes CASSLATLADHSYEQYF.

The chain recombines TRBV6-5 with TRBJ1-2; D is ambiguous. Germline-derived CDR1 and CDR2 are MNHEY and SVGAGI. The CDR3 sequence is 11 residues long. V lost 8 bases and J lost 4, with 8 bases in between. The CDR3 DNA is TGTGCCAGCCATGGTACCTATGGCTACACCTTC. Encoded protein: CASHGTYGYTF.

V is TRBV12-3 or TRBV12-4 and J is TRBJ2-6; unclear D gene. The ends were cut back, 8 bases at V and 1 base at J, with 6 bases in the middle. CDR3 length: 13 amino acids. The CDR3 reads CASYQSGANVLTF. The CDR3 DNA reads TGTGCCAGCTACCAATCTGGGGCCAACGTCCTGACTTTC.

The chain carries TRBV27 and TRBJ1-2, with TRBD1 as a possible D gene (5 bases). The CDR3 is made up of 17 amino acids. Germline V gene data show CDR1 as MNHEY and CDR2 as SMNVEV (reference sequence). V gave up 6 bases and J gave up 4 bases, with 24 bases separating them. The CDR3 here is CASRLDSGGGDTYGYTF. DNA of the CDR3: TGTGCCAGCAGATTAGATTCTGGCGGGGGTGACACCTATGGCTACACCTTC.

The V and J genes are TRBV7-3 and TRBJ2-1; D is unclear. The CDR3 sequence is 13 residues long. Germline lookup yields CDR1 SGHTA and CDR2 FQGTGA. Trimming shortened V by 1 base and J by 5 bases, and 6 bases separated the two germline ends. CDR3 sequence reads: CASSLNQDNEQFF. The CDR3 nucleotides read TGTGCCAGCAGCTTAAATCAAGACAATGAGCAGTTCTTC.

This clone has only a few counts. V is TRBV5-1 and J is TRBJ2-5; D tentatively fits TRBD1 or TRBD2 (5 bases each). Trimming pared 4 bases from V and 5 bases from J, leaving 12 bases between. This CDR3 has 13 amino acids. Germline CDR1 SGHRS, CDR2 YFSETQ. The CDR3 sequence: CASSGGTKETQYF. In nucleotides, the CDR3 is TGCGCCAGCAGCGGGGGTACCAAGGAGACCCAGTACTTC.